Given below is one T cell receptor (beta chain) in context. The sample belongs to a study of CD8+ T cells in alopecia areata. The treatment: oral pan-JAK inhibitor, 5-10 mg twice daily. RNA was extracted and reverse transcribed into cDNA as the sequencing template. Assay: immunoSEQ multiplex PCR; the TCRdb copy retains only in-frame clones and omits some. The sample holds about 140,000 clones, roughly 80% seen once. The CDR3 length is 16 residues. Looked up from germline, CDR1 is MGHRA and CDR2 is YSYEKL. The germline V and J ends were trimmed by 3 bases and 4 bases, with 18 bases remaining between them.

The chain combines TRBV4-1 with TRBJ1-1; D is unclear. This receptor was identified in a human donor with alopecia areata. This specimen consisted of CD8+ T cells sorted from blood, obtained at week 4, from a patient treated with tofacitinib. This CDR3 reads CASSHGFSGLGTEAFF. CDR3 nucleotides: TGCGCCAGCAGCCACGGGTTCTCGGGGTTGGGCACTGAAGCTTTCTTT.